Below, one TCR beta chain is given with its context. Its antigen is unidentified. Germline V gene data show CDR1 as SQVTM and CDR2 as ANQGSEA. V was pared by 1 base and J by 0 bases, with 12 bases between. The CDR3 consists of 15 residues. The study ran its PCR with 60 Vbeta and 13 Jbeta primers. Measured with immunoSEQ multiplex PCR; TCRdb has only the in-frame clones, and not every one. The sample includes approximately 100,000 clones, roughly 75% of them seen just once. This record comes from a study of cytomegalovirus exposure and HLA in healthy donors. The study's findings and limits: CMV serostatus alone was available as immune exposure information. Most TCR sequences were seen very rarely across donors, but some public TCRs occurred in many.

Source material: PBMCs. This TCR derives from a male donor in good health and CMV-seropositive. The gene calls are TRBV29-1 and TRBJ1-2; tentative D call: TRBD1 (6 bases). The CDR3 coding sequence is TGCAGCGTTGAAGGGGGGCAGGGAGCTAACTATGGCTACACCTTC. Translation: CSVEGGQGANYGYTF.